The clone carrying this T cell receptor (beta chain) was counted a few times. Its specificity is not known. These data are taken from a study of T cell repertoires in cytomegalovirus infection. The wider study: HLA-C-restricted CMV epitopes, recently identified, and well-studied HLA-B-restricted ones were used by the study.

The germline V gene has CDR1 SSHAT and CDR2 FNYEAQ (reference sequence). V was trimmed by 1 base and J by 0 bases, leaving 16 bases between them. The CDR3 is 18 residues long. One entry per CDR3 protein results from TCRdb running MiXCR on the reads. The repertoire holds under 500,000 distinct CDR3 sequences, with roughly 43% as singletons. Source: cultured PBMCs, taken from culture after CMV antigen stimulation. This rearrangement joins TRBV7-7 to TRBJ2-1; D may be TRBD1 (6 bases). This TCR was recovered from a human donor in good health (CMV status not recorded). Some clones in this sample may be carry-over from other donors' samples. In nucleotides, the CDR3 is TGTGCCAGCAGCTTAGTAGCCGGGACAAAGAGCTCCTACAATGAGCAGTTCTTC. Its translation is CASSLVAGTKSSYNEQFF.